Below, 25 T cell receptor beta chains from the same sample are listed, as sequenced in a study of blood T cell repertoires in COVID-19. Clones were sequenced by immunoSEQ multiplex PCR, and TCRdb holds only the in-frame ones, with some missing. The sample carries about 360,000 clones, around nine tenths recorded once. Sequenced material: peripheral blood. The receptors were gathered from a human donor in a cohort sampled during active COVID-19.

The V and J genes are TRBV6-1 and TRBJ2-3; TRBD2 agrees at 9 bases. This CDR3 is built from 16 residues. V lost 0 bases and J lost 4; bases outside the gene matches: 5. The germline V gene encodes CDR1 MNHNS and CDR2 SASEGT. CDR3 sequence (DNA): TGTGCCAGCAGTGAAGCGATCCTAGCGGGATCAGATACGCAGTATTTT. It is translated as CASSEAILAGSDTQYF.

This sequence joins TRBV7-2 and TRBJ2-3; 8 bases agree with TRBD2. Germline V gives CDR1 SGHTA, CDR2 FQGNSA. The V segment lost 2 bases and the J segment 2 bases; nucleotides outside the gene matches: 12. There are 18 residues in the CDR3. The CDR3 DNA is TGTGCCAGCAGCTTACAAGCGTTCGGAGCGGGAGTCACAGATACGCAGTATTTT. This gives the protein CASSLQAFGAGVTDTQYF.

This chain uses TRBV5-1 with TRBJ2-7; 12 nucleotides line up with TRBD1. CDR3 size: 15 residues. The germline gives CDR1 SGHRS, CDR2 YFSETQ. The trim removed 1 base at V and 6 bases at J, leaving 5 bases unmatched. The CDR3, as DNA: TGCGCCAGCAGCTTGATCCCGGGACAGGGGGCCGAGCAGTACTTC. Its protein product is CASSLIPGQGAEQYF. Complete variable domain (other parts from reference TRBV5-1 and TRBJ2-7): KAGVTQTPRYLIKTRGQQVTLSCSPISGHRSVSWYQQTPGQGLQFLFEYFSETQRNKGNFPGRFSGRQFSNSRSEMNVSTLELGDSALYLCASSLIPGQGAEQYFGPGTRLTVT.

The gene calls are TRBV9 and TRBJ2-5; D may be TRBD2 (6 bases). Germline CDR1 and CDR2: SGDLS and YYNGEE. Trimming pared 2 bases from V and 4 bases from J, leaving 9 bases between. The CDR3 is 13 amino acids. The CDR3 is CASSVGGRETQYF. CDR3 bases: TGTGCCAGCAGCGTTGGGGGGAGAGAGACCCAGTACTTC.

CDR3 sequence: CASSSGQGGNEQFF. CDR3 coding DNA: TGTGCCAGCAGCTCGGGACAGGGAGGCAATGAGCAGTTCTTC. V gene TRBV11-3 combines with J gene TRBJ2-1; 9 bases fit TRBD1. Per the germline V gene, CDR1 is SGHNT and CDR2 is YENEEA. CDR3 length equals 14 residues. J gave up 6 bases and V 4 bases, and 4 bases lay outside the gene matches.

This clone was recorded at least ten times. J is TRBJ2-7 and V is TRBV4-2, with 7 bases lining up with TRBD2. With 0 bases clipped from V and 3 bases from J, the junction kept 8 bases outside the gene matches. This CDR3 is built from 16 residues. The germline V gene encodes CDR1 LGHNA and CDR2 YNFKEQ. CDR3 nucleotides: TGTGCCAGCAGCCAAGACCTGGGGGGAGGGCACTACGAGCAGTACTTC. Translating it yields CASSQDLGGGHYEQYF.

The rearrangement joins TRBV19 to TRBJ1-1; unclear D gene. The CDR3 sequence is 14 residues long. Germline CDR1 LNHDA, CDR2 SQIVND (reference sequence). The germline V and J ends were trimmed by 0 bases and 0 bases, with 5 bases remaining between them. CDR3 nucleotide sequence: TGTGCCAGTAGTATAGATTATTTGAACACTGAAGCTTTCTTT. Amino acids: CASSIDYLNTEAFF. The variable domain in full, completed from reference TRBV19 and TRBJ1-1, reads DGGITQSPKYLFRKEGQNVTLSCEQNLNHDAMYWYRQDPGQGLRLIYYSQIVNDFQKGDIAEGYSVSREKKESFPLTVTSAQKNPTAFYLCASSIDYLNTEAFFGQGTRLTVV.

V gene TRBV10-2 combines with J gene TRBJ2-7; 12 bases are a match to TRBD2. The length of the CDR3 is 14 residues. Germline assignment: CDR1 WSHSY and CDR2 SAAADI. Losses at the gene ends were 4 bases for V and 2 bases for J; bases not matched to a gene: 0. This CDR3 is CASSGLAGAYEQYF. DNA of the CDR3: TGCGCCAGCAGTGGACTAGCGGGAGCCTACGAGCAGTACTTC.

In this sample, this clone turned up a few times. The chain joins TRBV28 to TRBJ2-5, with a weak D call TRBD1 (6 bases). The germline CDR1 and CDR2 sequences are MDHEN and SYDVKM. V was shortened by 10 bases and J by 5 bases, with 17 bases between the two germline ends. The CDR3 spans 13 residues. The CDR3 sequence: CATARGVRETQYF. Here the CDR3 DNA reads TGTGCCACCGCCAGGGGAGTTCGGGAGACCCAGTACTTC.

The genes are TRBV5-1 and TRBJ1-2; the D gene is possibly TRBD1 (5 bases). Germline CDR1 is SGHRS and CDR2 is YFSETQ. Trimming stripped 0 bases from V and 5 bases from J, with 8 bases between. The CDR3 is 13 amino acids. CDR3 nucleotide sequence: TGCGCCAGCAGCTTGGACAGGCTATATGGCTACACCTTC. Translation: CASSLDRLYGYTF.

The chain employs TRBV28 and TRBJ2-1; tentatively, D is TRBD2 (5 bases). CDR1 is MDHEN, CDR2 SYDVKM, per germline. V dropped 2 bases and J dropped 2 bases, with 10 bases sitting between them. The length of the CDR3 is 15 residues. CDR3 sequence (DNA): TGTGCCAGCAGTTTACCCGGGGAGACCTACAATGAGCAGTTCTTC. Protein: CASSLPGETYNEQFF.

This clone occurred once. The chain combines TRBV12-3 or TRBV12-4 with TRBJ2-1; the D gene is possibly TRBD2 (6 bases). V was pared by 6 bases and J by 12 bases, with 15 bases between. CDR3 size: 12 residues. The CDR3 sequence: CASSKRGLGQFF. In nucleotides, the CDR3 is TGTGCCAGCAGCAAACGGGGGTTGGGGCAGTTCTTC.

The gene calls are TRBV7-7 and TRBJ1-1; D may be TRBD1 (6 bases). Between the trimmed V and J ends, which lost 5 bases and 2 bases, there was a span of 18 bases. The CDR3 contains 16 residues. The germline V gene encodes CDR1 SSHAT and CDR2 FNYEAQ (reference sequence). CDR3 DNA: TGTGCCAGCAGCCTCCCGGCGGGGGCAATAAACACTGAAGCTTTCTTT. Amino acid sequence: CASSLPAGAINTEAFF.

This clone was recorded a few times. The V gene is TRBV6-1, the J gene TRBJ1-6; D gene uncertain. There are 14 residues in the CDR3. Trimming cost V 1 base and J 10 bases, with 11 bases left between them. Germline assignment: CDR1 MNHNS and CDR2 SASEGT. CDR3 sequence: CASSEERVHSPLHF. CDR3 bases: TGTGCCAGCAGTGAAGAGAGGGTTCACTCACCCCTCCACTTT.

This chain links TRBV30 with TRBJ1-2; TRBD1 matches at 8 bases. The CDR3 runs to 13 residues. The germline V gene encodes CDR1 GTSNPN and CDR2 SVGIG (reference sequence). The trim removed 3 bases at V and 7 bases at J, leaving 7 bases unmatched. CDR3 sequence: CAWRRQGAFGYTF. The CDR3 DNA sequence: TGTGCCTGGAGACGGCAGGGGGCGTTTGGCTACACCTTC. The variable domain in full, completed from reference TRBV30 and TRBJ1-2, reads SQTIHQWPATLVQPVGSPLSLECTVEGTSNPNLYWYRQAAGRGLQLLFYSVGIGQISSEVPQNLSASRPQDRQFILSSKKLLLSDSGFYLCAWRRQGAFGYTFGSGTRLTVV.

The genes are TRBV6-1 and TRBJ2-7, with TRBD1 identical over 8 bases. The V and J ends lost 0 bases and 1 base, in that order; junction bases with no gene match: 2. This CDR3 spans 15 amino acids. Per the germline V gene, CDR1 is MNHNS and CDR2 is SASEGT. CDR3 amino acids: CASSEAWTGSYEQYF. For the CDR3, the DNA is TGTGCCAGCAGTGAAGCCTGGACAGGGTCCTACGAGCAGTACTTC.

The CDR3, as DNA: TGTGCCAGCAGCGTATACAGGGATGGGGAGACCCAGTACTTC. The encoded protein is CASSVYRDGETQYF. The J gene is TRBJ2-5, the V gene TRBV9; possible D gene TRBD1, 6 bases. V was shortened by 1 base and J by 5 bases, with 12 bases between the two germline ends. CDR1 is SGDLS and CDR2 is YYNGEE in the germline V gene. This CDR3 region has 14 residues.

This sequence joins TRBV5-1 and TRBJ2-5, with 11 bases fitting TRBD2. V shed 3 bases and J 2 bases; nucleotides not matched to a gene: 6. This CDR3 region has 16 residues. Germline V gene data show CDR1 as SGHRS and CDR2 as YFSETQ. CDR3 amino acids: CASSWTSGFVQETQYF. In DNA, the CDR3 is TGCGCCAGCAGCTGGACTAGCGGGTTCGTTCAAGAGACCCAGTACTTC.

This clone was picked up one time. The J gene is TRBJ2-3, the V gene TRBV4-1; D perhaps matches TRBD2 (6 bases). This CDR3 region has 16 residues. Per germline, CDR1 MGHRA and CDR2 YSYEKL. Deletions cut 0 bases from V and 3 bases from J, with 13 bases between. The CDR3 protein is CASSQDRRGNTDTQYF. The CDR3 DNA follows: TGCGCCAGCAGCCAAGATCGGCGCGGGAATACAGATACGCAGTATTTT.

The CDR3 coding sequence is TGTGCCAGCAGCTCAGGGGAGAGGGAGACCCAGTACTTC. The encoded protein is CASSSGERETQYF. The gene calls are TRBV11-3 and TRBJ2-5; perhaps TRBD1 as D (6 bases). The CDR3 has 13 residues. CDR1 and CDR2 from the germline V gene are SGHNT and YENEEA. Trimming removed 4 bases at V and 5 bases at J, with 11 bases between.

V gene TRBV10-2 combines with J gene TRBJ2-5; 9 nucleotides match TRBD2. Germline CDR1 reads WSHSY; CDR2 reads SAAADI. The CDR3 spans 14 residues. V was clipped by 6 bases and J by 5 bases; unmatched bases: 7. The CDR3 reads CASSILAGDETQYF. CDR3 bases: TGCGCCAGCAGCATATTAGCGGGAGACGAGACCCAGTACTTC.

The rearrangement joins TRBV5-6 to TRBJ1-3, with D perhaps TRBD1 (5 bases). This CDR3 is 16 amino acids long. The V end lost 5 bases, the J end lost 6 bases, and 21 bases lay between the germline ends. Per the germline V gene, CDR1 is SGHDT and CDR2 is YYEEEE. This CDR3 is CASSPVGEDGENTIYF. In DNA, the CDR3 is TGTGCCAGCAGTCCGGTAGGGGAGGATGGAGAAAACACCATATATTTT.

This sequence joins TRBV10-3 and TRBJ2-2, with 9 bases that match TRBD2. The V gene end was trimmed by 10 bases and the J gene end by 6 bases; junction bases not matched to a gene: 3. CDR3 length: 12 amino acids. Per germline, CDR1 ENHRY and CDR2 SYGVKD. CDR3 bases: TGTGCCAGCGGCGGGGGGGCCGGGGAGCTGTTTTTT. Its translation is CASGGGAGELFF.

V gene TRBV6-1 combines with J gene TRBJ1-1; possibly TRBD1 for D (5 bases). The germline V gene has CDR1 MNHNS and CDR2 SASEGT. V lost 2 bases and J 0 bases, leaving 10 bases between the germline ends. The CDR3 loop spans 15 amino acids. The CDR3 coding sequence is TGTGCCAGCAGTGAAATAGGGGCTTTGAACACTGAAGCTTTCTTT. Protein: CASSEIGALNTEAFF.

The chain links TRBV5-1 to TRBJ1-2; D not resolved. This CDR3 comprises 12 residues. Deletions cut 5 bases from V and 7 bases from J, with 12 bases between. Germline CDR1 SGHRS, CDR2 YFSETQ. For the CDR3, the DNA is TGCGCCAGCAGGATGGGCCTGGGTGGCTACACCTTC. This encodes CASRMGLGGYTF.